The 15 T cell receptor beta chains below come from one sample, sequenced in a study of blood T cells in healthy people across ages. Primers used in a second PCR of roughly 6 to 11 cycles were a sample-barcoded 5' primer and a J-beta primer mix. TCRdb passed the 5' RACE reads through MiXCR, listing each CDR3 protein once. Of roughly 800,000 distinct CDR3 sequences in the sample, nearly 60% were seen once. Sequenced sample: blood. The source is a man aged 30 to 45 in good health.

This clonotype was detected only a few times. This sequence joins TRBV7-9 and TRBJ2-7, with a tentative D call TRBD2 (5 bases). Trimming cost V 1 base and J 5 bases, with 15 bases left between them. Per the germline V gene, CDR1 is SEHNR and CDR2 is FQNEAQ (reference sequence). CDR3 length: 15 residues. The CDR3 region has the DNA TGTGCCAGCAGCTTAGGAGTCCAGCGGTGGGACGAGCAGTACTTC. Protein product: CASSLGVQRWDEQYF.

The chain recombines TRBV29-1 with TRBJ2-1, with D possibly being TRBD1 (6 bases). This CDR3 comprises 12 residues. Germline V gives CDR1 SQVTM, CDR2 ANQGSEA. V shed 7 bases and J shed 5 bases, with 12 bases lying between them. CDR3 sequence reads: CSAADRNNEQFF. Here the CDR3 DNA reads TGCAGCGCCGCGGACAGAAACAATGAGCAGTTCTTC.

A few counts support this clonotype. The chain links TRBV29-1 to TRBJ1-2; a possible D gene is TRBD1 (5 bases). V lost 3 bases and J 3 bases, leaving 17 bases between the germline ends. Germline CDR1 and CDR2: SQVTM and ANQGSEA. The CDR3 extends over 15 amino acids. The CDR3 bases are TGCAGCGTTGAGCTCAGGGACCGGGATTACTATGGCTACACCTTC. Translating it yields CSVELRDRDYYGYTF.

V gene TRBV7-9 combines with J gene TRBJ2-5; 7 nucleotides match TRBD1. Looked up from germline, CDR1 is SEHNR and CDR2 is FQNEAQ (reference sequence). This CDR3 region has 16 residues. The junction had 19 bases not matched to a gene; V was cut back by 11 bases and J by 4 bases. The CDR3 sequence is CALETLSVGGGETQYF. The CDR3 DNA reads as TGTGCCCTCGAAACCCTCTCGGTAGGGGGCGGAGAGACCCAGTACTTC.

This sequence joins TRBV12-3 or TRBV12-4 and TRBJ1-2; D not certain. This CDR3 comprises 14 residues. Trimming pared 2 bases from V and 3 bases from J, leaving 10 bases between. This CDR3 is CASSLTSSYYGYTF. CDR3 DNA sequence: TGTGCCAGCAGTTTAACCTCCTCGTACTATGGCTACACCTTC.

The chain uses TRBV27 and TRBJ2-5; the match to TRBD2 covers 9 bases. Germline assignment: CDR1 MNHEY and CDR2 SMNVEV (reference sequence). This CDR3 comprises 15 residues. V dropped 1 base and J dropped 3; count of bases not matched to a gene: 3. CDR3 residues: CASSLFAGGKETQYF. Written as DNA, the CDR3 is TGTGCCAGCAGTTTATTTGCGGGAGGGAAAGAGACCCAGTACTTC.

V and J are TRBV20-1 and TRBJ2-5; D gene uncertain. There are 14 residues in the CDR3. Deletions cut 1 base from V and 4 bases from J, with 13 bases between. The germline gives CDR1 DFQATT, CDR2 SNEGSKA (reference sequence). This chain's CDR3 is CSARVPAVGETQYF. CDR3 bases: TGCAGTGCTAGAGTCCCCGCGGTCGGAGAGACCCAGTACTTC.

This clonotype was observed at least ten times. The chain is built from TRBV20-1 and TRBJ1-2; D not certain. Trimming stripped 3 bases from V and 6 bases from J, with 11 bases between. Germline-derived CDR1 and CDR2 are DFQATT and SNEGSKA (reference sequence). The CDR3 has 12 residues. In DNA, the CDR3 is TGCAGTGCTAGTCGGAGGGAGGATGGCTACACCTTC. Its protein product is CSASRREDGYTF.

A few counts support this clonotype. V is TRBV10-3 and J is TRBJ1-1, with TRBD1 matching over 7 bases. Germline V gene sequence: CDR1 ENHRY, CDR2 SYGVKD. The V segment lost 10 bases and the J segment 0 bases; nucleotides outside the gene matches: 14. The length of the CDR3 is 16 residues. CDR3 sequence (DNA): TGTGCCACAGATGACCGGGACAGAAGAGTGAACACTGAAGCTTTCTTT. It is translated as CATDDRDRRVNTEAFF.

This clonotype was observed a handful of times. The CDR3 nucleotides are TGCAGTGCTCGGAAAAGCGGTGATGGCTACACCTTC. Its protein is CSARKSGDGYTF. The rearrangement joins TRBV20-1 to TRBJ1-2; D uncertain. The CDR3 sequence is 12 residues long. Trimming took 5 bases from V and 6 from J, leaving 13 bases between them. CDR1 is DFQATT, CDR2 SNEGSKA, per germline (reference sequence).

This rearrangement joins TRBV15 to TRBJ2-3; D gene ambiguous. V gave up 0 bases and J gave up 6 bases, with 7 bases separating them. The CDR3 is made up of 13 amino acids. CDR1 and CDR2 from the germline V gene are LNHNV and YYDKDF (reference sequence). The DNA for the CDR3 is TGTGCCACCAGCAGAGATATAGTCGATACGCAGTATTTT. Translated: CATSRDIVDTQYF.

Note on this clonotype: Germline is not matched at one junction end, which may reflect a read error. CDR3 amino acids: CASGLAGASLNEQFF. CDR3 in DNA: TGCGCCAGCGGCTTGGCGGGGGCATCCCTCAATGAGCAGTTCTTC. This chain uses TRBV5-1 with TRBJ2-1; perhaps TRBD2 as D (7 bases). Germline V gene data show CDR1 as SGHRS and CDR2 as YFSETQ. CDR3 length: 15 residues.

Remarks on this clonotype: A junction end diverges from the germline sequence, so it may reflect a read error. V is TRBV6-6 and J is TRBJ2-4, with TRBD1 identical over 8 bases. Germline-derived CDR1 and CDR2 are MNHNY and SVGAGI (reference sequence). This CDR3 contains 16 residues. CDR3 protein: CAGSYSYRGAKNIQYF. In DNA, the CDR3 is TGTGCCGGCAGTTACTCCTACAGGGGGGCCAAAAACATTCAGTACTTC.

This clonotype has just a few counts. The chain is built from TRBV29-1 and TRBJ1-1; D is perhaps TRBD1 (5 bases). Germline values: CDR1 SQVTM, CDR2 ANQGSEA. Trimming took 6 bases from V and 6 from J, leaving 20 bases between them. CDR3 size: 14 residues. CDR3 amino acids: CSVPTGGQTAEAFF. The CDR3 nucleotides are TGCAGCGTCCCAACGGGAGGACAAACCGCTGAAGCTTTCTTT.

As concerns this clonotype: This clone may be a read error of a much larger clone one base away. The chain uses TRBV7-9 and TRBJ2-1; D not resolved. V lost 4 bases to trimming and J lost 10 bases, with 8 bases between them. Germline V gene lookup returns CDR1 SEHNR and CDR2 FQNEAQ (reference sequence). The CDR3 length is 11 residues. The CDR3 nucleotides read TGTGCCAGCAGCTCTCAATACGAGCAGTTCTTC. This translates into CASSSQYEQFF. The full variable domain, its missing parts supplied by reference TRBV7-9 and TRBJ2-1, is DTGVSQNPRHKITKRGQNVTFRCDPISEHNRLYWYRQTLGQGPEFLTYFQNEAQLEKSRLLSDRFSAERPKGSFSTLEIQRTEQGDSAMYLCASSSQYEQFFGPGTRLTVL.